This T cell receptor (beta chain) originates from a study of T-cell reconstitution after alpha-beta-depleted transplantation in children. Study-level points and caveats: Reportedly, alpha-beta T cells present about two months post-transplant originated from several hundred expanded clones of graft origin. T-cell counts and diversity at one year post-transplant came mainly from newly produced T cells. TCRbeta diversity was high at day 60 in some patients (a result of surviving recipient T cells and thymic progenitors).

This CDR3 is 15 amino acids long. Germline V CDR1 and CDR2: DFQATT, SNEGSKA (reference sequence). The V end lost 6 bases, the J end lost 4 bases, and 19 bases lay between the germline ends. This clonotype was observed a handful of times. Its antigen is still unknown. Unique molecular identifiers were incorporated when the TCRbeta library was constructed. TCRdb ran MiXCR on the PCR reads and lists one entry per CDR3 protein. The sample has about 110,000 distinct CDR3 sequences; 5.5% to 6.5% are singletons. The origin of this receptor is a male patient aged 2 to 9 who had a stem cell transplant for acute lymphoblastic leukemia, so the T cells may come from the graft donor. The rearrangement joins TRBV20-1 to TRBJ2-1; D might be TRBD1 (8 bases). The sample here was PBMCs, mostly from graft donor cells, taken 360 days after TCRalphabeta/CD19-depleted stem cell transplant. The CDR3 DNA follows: TGCAGTGCCCACCACAGGGGGAGGGGATACAATGAGCAGTTCTTC. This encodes CSAHHRGRGYNEQFF.